What follows are 23 T cell receptor beta chains derived from one specimen sequenced in a study of blood T cell repertoires in COVID-19. Generated by immunoSEQ multiplex PCR, the TCRdb table keeps only in-frame clones and is missing some. The sample carries about 270,000 clones, roughly nine tenths recorded once. The sequenced sample consisted of peripheral blood. All receptors come from a man in his forties or fifties with active or convalescent COVID-19.

The CDR3 spells CASSLYGTSGGTTDTQYF. The DNA of the CDR3 is TGTGCCAGCAGTTTATACGGGACTAGCGGGGGGACCACAGATACGCAGTATTTT. The chain uses TRBV27 and TRBJ2-3, with 15 bases aligning to TRBD2. The CDR3 spans 18 residues. The V gene's germline CDR1 is MNHEY and CDR2 SMNVEV (reference sequence). V was pared by 1 base and J by 2 bases, with 4 bases of the junction left unmatched.

This chain links TRBV21-1 with TRBJ1-6; TRBD1 reflects the table's D call only, with no check against the DNA. TRBV21-1 is given as a pseudogene. The CDR3 extends over 17 amino acids. Written as DNA, the CDR3 is TGTGCCAGCAGCAACGAGAGGGAGGGACAGGGAAATTCACCCCTCCACTTT. Protein sequence: CASSNEREGQGNSPLHF.

This CDR3 is CASSETGNPGNTIYF. The CDR3 coding sequence is TGTGCCAGCAGCGAGACAGGGAATCCTGGAAACACCATATATTTT. The chain combines TRBV2 with TRBJ1-3, with 7 bases aligning to TRBD1. The germline V gene has CDR1 SNHLY and CDR2 FYNNEI. This CDR3 is built from 15 residues. V trimming: 6 bases; J trimming: 2 bases; junction bases outside the gene matches: 7. Combining the CDR3 with reference TRBV2 and TRBJ1-3 gives the whole variable domain EPEVTQTPSHQVTQMGQEVILRCVPISNHLYFYWYRQILGQKVEFLVSFYNNEISEKSEIFDDQFSVERPDGSNFTLKIRSTKLEDSAMYFCASSETGNPGNTIYFGEGSWLTVV.

The gene calls are TRBV12-2 and TRBJ2-7; TRBD2, as called in the table, went unchecked against the DNA. TRBV12-2 is a pseudogene segment. CDR3 length: 17 amino acids. Here the CDR3 reads CASRQKILGPGSYEQYF. The DNA of the CDR3 is TGTGCAAGTCGCCAGAAAATACTAGGACCGGGGAGCTACGAGCAGTACTTC.

The rearrangement joins TRBV11-3 to TRBJ2-3; TRBD2 agrees at 9 bases. V dropped 8 bases and J dropped 2; count of bases not matched to a gene: 8. Per germline, CDR1 SGHNT and CDR2 YENEEA. The CDR3 has 15 residues. CDR3 sequence reads: CASGGAGGFTDTQYF. In DNA, the CDR3 is TGTGCCAGCGGCGGGGCGGGAGGGTTCACAGATACGCAGTATTTT. Drawing the rest from reference TRBV11-3 and TRBJ2-3, the complete variable domain is EAGVVQSPRYKIIEKKQPVAFWCNPISGHNTLYWYLQNLGQGPELLIRYENEEAVDDSQLPKDRFSAERLKGVDSTLKIQPAELGDSAVYLCASGGAGGFTDTQYFGPGTRLTVL.

This clone was found once. The CDR3 spells CASSQPVGPRSNQPQHF. CDR3 in DNA: TGCGCCAGCAGCCAACCGGTGGGGCCCAGGAGCAATCAGCCCCAGCATTTT. The chain links TRBV4-1 to TRBJ1-5; D perhaps matches TRBD1 (5 bases). The CDR3 consists of 17 residues. Germline V gives CDR1 MGHRA, CDR2 YSYEKL. V lost 2 bases, J lost 1 base, and 15 bases lay in between.

The J gene is TRBJ1-2, the V gene TRBV5-6; TRBD1 agrees at 12 bases. J gave up 5 bases and V 3 bases, and 5 bases lay outside the gene matches. Germline V lookup: CDR1 SGHDT, CDR2 YYEEEE. CDR3 length equals 15 residues. The CDR3 bases are TGTGCCAGCAGCTGGGGACAGGGGGCGGGGTATGGCTACACCTTC. As protein: CASSWGQGAGYGYTF.

The chain employs TRBV19 and TRBJ1-2, with 8 bases identical to TRBD1. The CDR3 sequence is 14 residues long. The J segment lost 4 bases and the V segment lost 5 bases, leaving 6 bases of the junction unmatched. Per the germline V gene, CDR1 is LNHDA and CDR2 is SQIVND (reference sequence). The CDR3 region has the DNA TGTGCCAGTAGTCCGGGACAGGAGTTCTATGGCTACACCTTC. Its protein is CASSPGQEFYGYTF.

The chain carries TRBV12-3 or TRBV12-4 and TRBJ1-4, with TRBD1 matching over 10 bases. This CDR3 is 13 amino acids long. With 5 bases clipped from V and 7 bases from J, the junction kept 1 base outside the gene matches. The CDR3 DNA reads as TGTGCCAGCAGTAGACAGGGGGCTGAAAAACTGTTTTTT. Amino acid sequence: CASSRQGAEKLFF.

This clone was observed a handful of times. The J gene is TRBJ2-7, the V gene TRBV20-1, with D tentatively TRBD1 (6 bases). CDR3 length equals 10 residues. The germline gives CDR1 DFQATT, CDR2 SNEGSKA (reference sequence). The V and J ends lost 6 bases and 3 bases respectively, with 6 bases between them. The CDR3 reads CSAGHYEQYF. CDR3 nucleotides: TGCAGTGCGGGACACTACGAGCAGTACTTC.

The rearrangement links TRBV5-1 to TRBJ1-4; D remains unclear. CDR3 size: 14 residues. Germline assignment: CDR1 SGHRS and CDR2 YFSETQ. The V end lost 2 bases, the J end lost 1 base, and 6 bases lay between the germline ends. The CDR3 reads CASSFAGTNEKLFF. The DNA for the CDR3 is TGCGCCAGCAGCTTTGCGGGAACTAATGAAAAACTGTTTTTT.

The J gene is TRBJ1-4, the V gene TRBV28, with TRBD1 matching over 7 bases. The CDR3 extends over 15 amino acids. The germline gives CDR1 MDHEN, CDR2 SYDVKM. V trimming: 6 bases; J trimming: 7 bases; junction bases outside the gene matches: 11. DNA for the CDR3: TGTGCCAGCAGCCCAAACAGGGGAAGCGGTGAAAAACTGTTTTTT. Translating gives CASSPNRGSGEKLFF.

This chain links TRBV9 with TRBJ2-3, with 7 bases identical to TRBD2. Germline values: CDR1 SGDLS, CDR2 YYNGEE. The CDR3 extends over 17 amino acids. Unmatched junction bases numbered 11, after V lost 3 bases and J lost 1 base. Here the CDR3 DNA reads TGTGCCAGCAGCGCTCATTTCGGGCTAGCGGGCACAGATACGCAGTATTTT. It translates to CASSAHFGLAGTDTQYF.

This chain connects TRBV7-9 to TRBJ2-5, with TRBD2 matching 14 bases. The ends lost 5 bases at V and 3 bases at J; junction bases unmatched: 5. Germline loops: CDR1 SEHNR, CDR2 FQNEAQ (reference sequence). The CDR3 loop spans 16 amino acids. The CDR3 protein is CASSLTTSGREETQYF. CDR3 coding DNA: TGTGCCAGCAGCCTAACGACTAGCGGGAGGGAAGAGACCCAGTACTTC.

The chain joins TRBV12-3 or TRBV12-4 to TRBJ1-1; the D is unclear. The CDR3 is 11 residues long. V was cut by 7 bases and J by 10 bases, with 13 bases left in between. CDR3 protein: CASKYTAAAFF. The CDR3 DNA reads TGTGCCAGCAAATACACAGCGGCAGCTTTCTTT.

The chain employs TRBV11-3 and TRBJ2-1, with 9 bases fitting TRBD2. CDR1 is SGHNT and CDR2 is YENEEA in the germline V gene. V gave up 3 bases and J gave up 3 bases; unmatched junction bases: 3. CDR3 length equals 15 residues. CDR3 region: CASSLAGGIYNEQFF. DNA of the CDR3: TGTGCCAGCAGCTTGGCGGGAGGGATCTACAATGAGCAGTTCTTC.

The chain couples TRBV7-2 to TRBJ2-7, with TRBD2 identical over 8 bases. The germline CDR1 and CDR2 sequences are SGHTA and FQGNSA. This CDR3 is 16 amino acids long. Unmatched junction bases numbered 13, after V lost 3 bases and J lost 6 bases. The DNA of the CDR3 is TGTGCCAGCAGCTTTTCCCTTCTAGCGGGCCTCTCCGAGCAGTACTTC. Its protein product is CASSFSLLAGLSEQYF.

The rearrangement links TRBV6-5 to TRBJ1-1; TRBD1 might be the D (6 bases). The CDR3 extends over 13 amino acids. V was clipped by 0 bases and J by 6 bases, with 8 bases between them. The germline CDR1 and CDR2 sequences are MNHEY and SVGAGI. CDR3 nucleotide sequence: TGTGCCAGCAGTTACTCACAGGGATCTGAAGCTTTCTTT. Protein: CASSYSQGSEAFF.

The table lists this clone with a count of one. CDR3 sequence (DNA): TGCGCCAGCAGTGACAGGTCCGTGACCCAGTACTTC. Amino acid sequence: CASSDRSVTQYF. The genes are TRBV10-2 and TRBJ2-5; D unclear. The length of the CDR3 is 12 residues. Germline V CDR1 and CDR2: WSHSY, SAAADI. The V and J ends lost 3 bases and 7 bases respectively, with 9 bases between them.

The chain recombines TRBV9 with TRBJ2-3, with 11 positions matching TRBD2. The CDR3 covers 16 residues. The germline CDR1 and CDR2 sequences are SGDLS and YYNGEE. V shed 3 bases and J 1 base; nucleotides not matched to a gene: 4. The CDR3 DNA is TGTGCCAGCAGCGATCAACTAGCGGGAGGCACAGATACGCAGTATTTT. Translating gives CASSDQLAGGTDTQYF.

The chain has TRBV6-1 and TRBJ1-4; TRBD1 agrees at 11 bases. Germline V gene data show CDR1 as MNHNS and CDR2 as SASEGT. The CDR3 has 17 residues. V lost 1 base to trimming and J lost 0 bases; unmatched junction nucleotides: 1. CDR3 nucleotide sequence: TGTGCCAGCAGTGAAGTGGACAGGGGGCCAACTAATGAAAAACTGTTTTTT. The encoded protein is CASSEVDRGPTNEKLFF.

The rearrangement links TRBV30 to TRBJ2-2; TRBD2 aligns across 8 bases. This CDR3 spans 16 amino acids. V lost 4 bases, J lost 6 bases, and 13 bases stayed unmatched. Germline V lookup: CDR1 GTSNPN, CDR2 SVGIG (reference sequence). The CDR3 region is CAWTPLIGGDPGELFF. The CDR3 nucleotides read TGTGCCTGGACCCCCCTAATCGGGGGGGACCCCGGGGAGCTGTTTTTT.

This clone was recorded once. V is TRBV5-1 and J is TRBJ1-4; TRBD1 aligns across 7 bases. The germline gives CDR1 SGHRS, CDR2 YFSETQ. The V gene end was trimmed by 0 bases and the J gene end by 8 bases; junction bases not matched to a gene: 4. The CDR3 runs 14 residues. CDR3 amino acids: CASSLVGGKEKLFF. The DNA of the CDR3 is TGCGCCAGCAGCTTGGTAGGGGGCAAAGAAAAACTGTTTTTT.